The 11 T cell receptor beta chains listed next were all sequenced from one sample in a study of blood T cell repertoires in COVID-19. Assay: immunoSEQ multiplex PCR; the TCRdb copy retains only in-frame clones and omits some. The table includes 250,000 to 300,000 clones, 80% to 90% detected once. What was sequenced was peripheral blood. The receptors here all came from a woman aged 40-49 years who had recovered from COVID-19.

CDR3 sequence reads: CASSIRTQMVYSNQPQHF. The CDR3 region has the DNA TGTGCCAGTAGTATCAGGACACAAATGGTCTATAGCAATCAGCCCCAGCATTTT. The chain links TRBV19 to TRBJ1-5; TRBD1 might be the D (5 bases). CDR1 and CDR2 from the germline V gene are LNHDA and SQIVND (reference sequence). V lost 3 bases to trimming and J lost 0 bases, with 18 bases between them. This CDR3 has 18 residues.

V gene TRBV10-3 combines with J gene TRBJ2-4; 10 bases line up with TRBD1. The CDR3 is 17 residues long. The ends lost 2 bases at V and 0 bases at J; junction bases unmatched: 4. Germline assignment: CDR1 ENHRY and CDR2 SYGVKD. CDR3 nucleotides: TGTGCCATCAGTGAGAGGACAGGGGGGCTAGCCAAAAACATTCAGTACTTC. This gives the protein CAISERTGGLAKNIQYF.

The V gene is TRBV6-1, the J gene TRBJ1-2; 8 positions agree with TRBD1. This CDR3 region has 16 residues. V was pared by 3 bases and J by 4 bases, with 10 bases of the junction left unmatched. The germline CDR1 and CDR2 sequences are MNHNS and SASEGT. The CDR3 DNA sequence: TGTGCCAGCAGTGATCCGACAGGGGCCCAAGTCTATGGCTACACCTTC. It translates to CASSDPTGAQVYGYTF.

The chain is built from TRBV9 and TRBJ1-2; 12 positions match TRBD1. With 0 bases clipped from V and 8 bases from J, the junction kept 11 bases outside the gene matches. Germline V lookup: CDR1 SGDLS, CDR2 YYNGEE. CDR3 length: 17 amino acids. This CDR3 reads CASSVASWGQGAGGYTF. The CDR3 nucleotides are TGTGCCAGCAGCGTAGCCTCATGGGGACAGGGGGCGGGAGGCTACACCTTC.

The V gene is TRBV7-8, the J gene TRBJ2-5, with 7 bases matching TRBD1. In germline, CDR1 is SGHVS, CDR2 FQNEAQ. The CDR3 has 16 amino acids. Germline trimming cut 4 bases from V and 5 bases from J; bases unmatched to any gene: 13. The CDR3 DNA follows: TGTGCCAGCAGCTCCAGGAGAGGAACAGGGGTGGAGACCCAGTACTTC. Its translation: CASSSRRGTGVETQYF. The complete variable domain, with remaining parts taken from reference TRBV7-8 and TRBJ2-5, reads GAGVSQSPRYKVAKRGQDVALRCDPISGHVSLFWYQQALGQGPEFLTYFQNEAQLDKSGLPSDRFFAERPEGSVSTLKIQRTQQEDSAVYLCASSSRRGTGVETQYFGPGTRLLVL.

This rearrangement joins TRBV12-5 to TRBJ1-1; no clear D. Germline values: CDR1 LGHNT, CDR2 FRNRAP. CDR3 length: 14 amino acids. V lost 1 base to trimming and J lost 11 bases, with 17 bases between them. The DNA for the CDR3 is TGTGCTAGTGGTTTGGGAGGCTCCCGGGAGGACGCTTTCTTT. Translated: CASGLGGSREDAFF. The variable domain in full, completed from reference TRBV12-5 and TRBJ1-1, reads DARVTQTPRHKVTEMGQEVTMRCQPILGHNTVFWYRQTMMQGLELLAYFRNRAPLDDSGMPKDRFSAEMPDATLATLKIQPSEPRDSAVYFCASGLGGSREDAFFGQGTRLTVV.

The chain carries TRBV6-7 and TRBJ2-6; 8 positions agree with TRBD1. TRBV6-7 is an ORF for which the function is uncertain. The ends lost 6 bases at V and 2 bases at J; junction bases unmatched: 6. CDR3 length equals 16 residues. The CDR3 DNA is TGTGCCAGCAGCAACAGGGGGATCACTGGGGCCAACGTCCTGACTTTC. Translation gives CASSNRGITGANVLTF.

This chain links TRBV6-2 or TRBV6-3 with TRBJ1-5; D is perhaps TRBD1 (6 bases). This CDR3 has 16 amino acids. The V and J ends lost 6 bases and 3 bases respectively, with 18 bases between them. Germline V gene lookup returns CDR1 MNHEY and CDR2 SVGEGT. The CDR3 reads CASSPWQGTYNQPQHF. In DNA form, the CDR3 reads TGTGCCAGCAGCCCCTGGCAGGGGACGTACAATCAGCCCCAGCATTTT.

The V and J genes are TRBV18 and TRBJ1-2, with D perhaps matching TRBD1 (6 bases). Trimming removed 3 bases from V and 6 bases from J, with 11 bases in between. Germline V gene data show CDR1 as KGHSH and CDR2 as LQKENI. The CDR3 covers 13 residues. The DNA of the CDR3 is TGTGCCAGCTCACCCGGACAGACGAATGGCTACACCTTC. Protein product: CASSPGQTNGYTF.

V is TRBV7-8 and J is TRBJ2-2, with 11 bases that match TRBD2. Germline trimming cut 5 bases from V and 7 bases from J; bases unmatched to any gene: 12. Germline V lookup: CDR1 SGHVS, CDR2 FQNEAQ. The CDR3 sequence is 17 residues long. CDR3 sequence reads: CASSPIGSGGAGGELFF. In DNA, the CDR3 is TGTGCCAGCAGCCCCATAGGTAGCGGGGGGGCTGGCGGGGAGCTGTTTTTT.

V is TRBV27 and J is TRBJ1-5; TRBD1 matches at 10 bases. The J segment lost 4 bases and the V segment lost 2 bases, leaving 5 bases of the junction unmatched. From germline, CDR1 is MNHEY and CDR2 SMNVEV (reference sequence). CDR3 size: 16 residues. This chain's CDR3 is CASSLRQGAYNQPQHF. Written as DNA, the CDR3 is TGTGCCAGCAGTTTACGACAGGGGGCCTATAATCAGCCCCAGCATTTT.